This passage covers 7 T cell receptor beta chains from one sample sequenced in a study of T-cell memory formation after mild COVID-19. One entry per CDR3 protein, called by TCRdb with MiXCR from the 5' RACE reads. The sample has some 330,000 distinct CDR3 sequences, roughly 21% seen once. The specimen sequenced was PBMCs or a T cell subset sorted from them (not recorded which). These receptors were collected from an adult woman who had mild COVID-19 (a few samples of this study predate the infection). Cell type and time point are not known.

This clonotype has a count of ten or more. The V gene is TRBV5-5, the J gene TRBJ2-7; 7 nucleotides match TRBD1. Germline CDR1 SGHKS, CDR2 YYEKEE (reference sequence). The CDR3 length is 15 residues. V lost 3 bases, J lost 3 bases, and 9 bases stayed unmatched. This CDR3 is CASSYGTATRYEQYF. In DNA form, the CDR3 reads TGTGCCAGCAGCTATGGGACAGCTACCCGCTACGAGCAGTACTTC.

This clonotype was seen only a few times. The rearrangement links TRBV7-9 to TRBJ2-7; D gene unclear. V lost 5 bases, J lost 6 bases, and 11 bases lay in between. Germline CDR1 reads SEHNR; CDR2 reads FQNEAQ (reference sequence). The length of the CDR3 is 12 residues. CDR3 region: CASSLESSEQYF. In nucleotides, the CDR3 is TGTGCCAGCAGCCTTGAAAGTTCCGAGCAGTACTTC. The entire variable domain, with the rest obtained from reference TRBV7-9 and TRBJ2-7, is as follows: DTGVSQNPRHKITKRGQNVTFRCDPISEHNRLYWYRQTLGQGPEFLTYFQNEAQLEKSRLLSDRFSAERPKGSFSTLEIQRTEQGDSAMYLCASSLESSEQYFGPGTRLTVT.

V and J are TRBV12-3 or TRBV12-4 and TRBJ2-3, with 11 bases that match TRBD1. The CDR3 has 15 amino acids. The trim removed 4 bases at V and 4 bases at J, leaving 4 bases unmatched. CDR3 protein: CASSWDRGAADTQYF. The CDR3 coding sequence is TGTGCCAGCAGTTGGGACAGGGGGGCGGCAGATACGCAGTATTTT.

The gene calls are TRBV12-3 or TRBV12-4 and TRBJ1-2; the D gene is possibly TRBD1 (5 bases). This CDR3 has 14 amino acids. Trimming took 10 bases from V and 0 from J, leaving 15 bases between them. The CDR3 DNA sequence: TGTGCCACGGGGCCAGGGCTCCCTAACTATGGCTACACCTTC. This codes for CATGPGLPNYGYTF.

This clonotype was seen only a few times. The gene calls are TRBV12-3 or TRBV12-4 and TRBJ2-7, with D perhaps being TRBD1 or TRBD2 (5 bases each). Between the trimmed V and J ends, which lost 1 base and 5 bases, there was a span of 21 bases. This CDR3 has 17 residues. The CDR3 here is CASSLGSGLVMGDEQYF. The CDR3 DNA is TGTGCCAGCAGTTTAGGATCCGGGTTGGTGATGGGGGACGAGCAGTACTTC.

This clonotype was seen only a few times. The chain recombines TRBV7-8 with TRBJ2-3; 11 bases align to TRBD2. CDR1 is SGHVS, CDR2 FQNEAQ, per germline. Trimming removed 1 base from V and 6 bases from J; junction bases left unmatched: 12. This CDR3 is built from 18 residues. CDR3 in amino acids: CASSLGWDETSGMDTQYF. For the CDR3, the DNA is TGTGCCAGCAGCTTAGGCTGGGATGAGACTAGCGGGATGGATACGCAGTATTTT.

DNA of the CDR3: TGCGCCAGCAGCCAAGACGGAGGGGCAGATACGCAGTATTTT. Translation gives CASSQDGGADTQYF. The V gene is TRBV4-1, the J gene TRBJ2-3, with a tentative D call TRBD2 (6 bases). CDR1 and CDR2 (germline): MGHRA, YSYEKL. This CDR3 is built from 14 residues. V lost 0 bases, J lost 4 bases, and 8 bases lay in between.